This T cell receptor (beta chain) was recorded in a study of glioma-infiltrating T cells. About the study: Samples included WHO grade II oligodendrogliomas or astrocytomas and initial-diagnosis grade IV glioblastomas.

This clonotype was detected a few times. The antigen remains unidentified. The iRepertoire nested amplicon-rescue multiplex PCR amplified TCR alpha and beta CDR3s from RNA. Tissue mRNA or PBMC total RNA, roughly 100-400 ng, went into one-step reverse transcription and amplification. TCRdb redid the calling of the multiplex PCR reads with MiXCR, one entry per CDR3 protein. Among around 390,000 distinct CDR3 sequences listed, less than 50% were seen once. The V gene end was trimmed by 8 bases and the J gene end by 6 bases; junction bases not matched to a gene: 7. The CDR3 loop spans 14 amino acids. General study results and limits: Very few CDR3 sequences were shared between tissue and blood.

Sequencing input: glioma tissue, nonneoplastic brain tissue, or PBMCs (not recorded which). The chain combines TRBV12-3 or TRBV12-4 with TRBJ2-3; the match to TRBD1 covers 11 bases. The sequence came from a human donor with low-grade glioma or glioblastoma, undergoing nonglioma brain surgery, or in good health (not recorded which). CDR3 amino acids: CASGRTGGEDTQYF. The DNA of the CDR3 is TGTGCCAGCGGACGGACAGGGGGCGAGGATACGCAGTATTTT.